This TCR beta chain comes out of a study of cytomegalovirus exposure and HLA in healthy donors. Study at large: Findings of an earlier analysis included some 120 million unique TCR beta sequences from around 180 million T cells. Study results and limitations: Exclusion as indistinguishable affected some V segments, including TRBV6-2 and TRBV6-3. A later analysis found TCR association rates differed by HLA locus, highest for DRB1 and lowest for HLA-C.

60 Vbeta and 13 Jbeta primers were used in PCR. Assay: immunoSEQ multiplex PCR; the TCRdb copy retains only in-frame clones and omits some. The sample carries 200,000 or so clones, approximately 79% recorded once. CDR3 size: 16 residues. V was pared by 7 bases and J by 1 base, with 11 bases of the junction left unmatched. In regard to this clone: Its antigen is still unknown.

The sequence was collected from a man between 45 and 60 years old in good health and CMV-seronegative. Sequenced input: PBMCs. This chain uses TRBV23-1 with TRBJ1-1; the match to TRBD1 covers 8 bases. TRBV23-1 is filed as an ORF, its function uncertain. The CDR3 bases are TGCGCCAGCAACGAGACCCTGGGACAGGCGAACACTGAAGCTTTCTTT. Amino acids: CASNETLGQANTEAFF.